These 24 T cell receptor beta chains were sequenced from one sample in a study of CD8+CD57+ T cells in acquired aplastic anemia. Genomic DNA constituted the template upon which TCR beta VDJ and CDR3 profiling was performed. One entry per CDR3 protein, called by TCRdb with MiXCR from the reads. The data show some 180,000 distinct CDR3 sequences, approximately 45% seen once. The material sequenced was sorted CD4+, CD8+, or CD8+CD57+ T cells (not recorded which) from PBMCs. Source of these receptors: a human donor in good health.

The chain carries TRBV19 and TRBJ2-6; D unresolved. Per germline, CDR1 LNHDA and CDR2 SQIVND (reference sequence). The CDR3 has 14 amino acids. With 3 bases removed from V and 7 bases from J, the gap between germline ends came to 10 bases. The CDR3 protein is CASSMGKAANVLTF. The CDR3 DNA sequence: TGTGCCAGTAGTATGGGAAAGGCAGCCAACGTCCTGACTTTC.

This clonotype was seen at least ten times. The chain employs TRBV7-8 and TRBJ2-3, with 7 positions matching TRBD1. V gave up 4 bases and J gave up 2 bases; unmatched junction bases: 9. The CDR3 sequence is 16 residues long. Germline CDR1 is SGHVS and CDR2 is FQNEAQ. The CDR3 protein is CASSSVRGRITDTQYF. For the CDR3, the DNA is TGTGCCAGCAGCTCAGTAAGGGGGCGCATCACAGATACGCAGTATTTT.

This clonotype was detected a few times. The rearrangement links TRBV11-2 to TRBJ1-4, with D tentatively TRBD1 (6 bases). Germline V gene data show CDR1 as SGHAT and CDR2 as FQNNGV. This CDR3 is built from 16 residues. Trimming cost V 1 base and J 5 bases, with 14 bases left between them. This CDR3 reads CASSLVTGGANEKLFF. The CDR3, as DNA: TGTGCCAGCAGCTTAGTTACGGGGGGGGCCAATGAAAAACTGTTTTTT. The whole variable domain, remainder taken from reference TRBV11-2 and TRBJ1-4, is EAGVAQSPRYKIIEKRQSVAFWCNPISGHATLYWYQQILGQGPKLLIQFQNNGVVDDSQLPKDRFSAERLKGVDSTLKIQPAKLEDSAVYLCASSLVTGGANEKLFFGSGTQLSVL.

This clonotype was found a few times. The chain is built from TRBV19 and TRBJ2-2, with D hard to call. Germline V CDR1 and CDR2: LNHDA, SQIVND (reference sequence). This CDR3 has 12 residues. V was shortened by 1 base and J by 5 bases, with 2 bases between the two germline ends. The CDR3 bases are TGTGCCAGTAGTATAGTTACCGGGGAGCTGTTTTTT. Encoded protein: CASSIVTGELFF. The full variable domain, its missing parts supplied by reference TRBV19 and TRBJ2-2, is DGGITQSPKYLFRKEGQNVTLSCEQNLNHDAMYWYRQDPGQGLRLIYYSQIVNDFQKGDIAEGYSVSREKKESFPLTVTSAQKNPTAFYLCASSIVTGELFFGEGSRLTVL.

Remarks on this clonotype: This may stem from a read error, because a much larger clone lies one nucleotide away. This chain links TRBV6-5 with TRBJ2-1; D might be TRBD1 (6 bases). Germline CDR1 MNHEY, CDR2 SVGAGI. CDR3 length: 15 residues. In nucleotides, the CDR3 is TGTGCCAGCATTTACTTTCGCGGACAGTACAATGAGCAGTTCTTC. As protein: CASIYFRGQYNEQFF.

This clonotype was recorded at least ten times. The chain joins TRBV7-2 to TRBJ2-7; no reliable D call. This CDR3 has 14 residues. Deletions cut 5 bases from V and 0 bases from J, with 11 bases between. The V gene's germline CDR1 is SGHTA and CDR2 FQGNSA. The CDR3 here is CASSLPSISYEQYF. CDR3 DNA sequence: TGTGCCAGCAGCCTACCGTCGATCTCCTACGAGCAGTACTTC.

This clonotype was counted ten times or more. The chain has TRBV12-5 and TRBJ1-1; D is possibly TRBD1 (5 bases). The germline V gene has CDR1 LGHNT and CDR2 FRNRAP. Trimming shortened V by 4 bases and J by 5 bases, and 14 bases separated the two germline ends. This CDR3 spans 14 amino acids. CDR3 DNA: TGTGCTAGTGGTTCCGCAGGGTATGCAACTGAAGCTTTCTTT. This sequence encodes CASGSAGYATEAFF.

This clonotype was found a few times. The rearrangement joins TRBV10-2 to TRBJ1-6; D unresolved. Germline CDR1 WSHSY, CDR2 SAAADI. The CDR3 contains 15 residues. V shed 0 bases and J shed 10 bases, with 13 bases lying between them. The CDR3 bases are TGCGCCAGCAGTGAGTCGCGGCGGTCTGGGTCACCCCTCCACTTT. This encodes CASSESRRSGSPLHF.

Concerning this clonotype itself: Just one base apart from a much larger clone, this may be a read error. The genes are TRBV10-3 and TRBJ1-1; the D gene is possibly TRBD1 (5 bases). V dropped 11 bases and J dropped 8 bases, with 21 bases sitting between them. This CDR3 has 13 amino acids. Germline assignment: CDR1 ENHRY and CDR2 SYGVKD. The CDR3 DNA follows: TGTGCCGGCAGTGTTGCCAGGGTGTTCGAAGCTTTCTTT. Its translation is CAGSVARVFEAFF.

At least ten counts were recorded for this clonotype. V usage is TRBV2 and J usage is TRBJ1-3, with unresolved D. The CDR3 consists of 14 residues. V lost 3 bases and J 6 bases, leaving 12 bases between the germline ends. The germline V gene has CDR1 SNHLY and CDR2 FYNNEI. The CDR3 region is CASSDGGKVNTIYF. The CDR3 DNA is TGTGCCAGCAGTGATGGTGGAAAGGTAAACACCATATATTTT.

V is TRBV10-3 and J is TRBJ1-5, with TRBD1 matching 7 bases. The CDR3 spans 15 residues. Germline V lookup: CDR1 ENHRY, CDR2 SYGVKD. Trimming cost V 4 bases and J 2 bases; bases outside gene matches: 5. The DNA for the CDR3 is TGTGCCATCAGTGGGACCGGGACAGGCAATCAGCCCCAGCATTTT. Protein sequence: CAISGTGTGNQPQHF.

This clonotype showed up many times. DNA of the CDR3: TGCGCCAGCAGCTTCCTGACAGGGAGCTCCTACAATGAGCAGTTCTTC. Amino acids: CASSFLTGSSYNEQFF. The chain uses TRBV5-1 and TRBJ2-1; 7 bases agree with TRBD1. This CDR3 comprises 16 residues. Looked up from germline, CDR1 is SGHRS and CDR2 is YFSETQ. Trimming removed 2 bases from V and 0 bases from J; junction bases left unmatched: 5.

This clonotype was seen a handful of times. This chain links TRBV15 with TRBJ2-7, with D perhaps matching TRBD2 (6 bases). The CDR3 is made up of 16 amino acids. Trimming cost V 0 bases and J 4 bases, with 16 bases left between them. Germline V lookup: CDR1 LNHNV, CDR2 YYDKDF (reference sequence). The CDR3 DNA follows: TGTGCCACCAGCAGAGATGGTGGCGGGGTCCTTTACGAGCAGTACTTC. It translates to CATSRDGGGVLYEQYF.

A single count supports this clonotype. The chain carries TRBV7-9 and TRBJ1-2, with 7 bases lining up with TRBD1. The CDR3 contains 13 residues. Germline values: CDR1 SEHNR, CDR2 FQNEAQ (reference sequence). The junction had 5 bases not matched to a gene; V was cut back by 7 bases and J by 3 bases. In DNA form, the CDR3 reads TGTGCCAGCATCTACGGGACAGACTATGGCTACACCTTC. Translating it yields CASIYGTDYGYTF.

At least ten counts were recorded for this clonotype. This sequence joins TRBV27 and TRBJ2-5; 9 bases map to TRBD1. The CDR3 covers 14 residues. V lost 5 bases, J lost 11 bases, and 12 bases stayed unmatched. CDR1 is MNHEY and CDR2 is SMNVEV in the germline V gene (reference sequence). DNA for the CDR3: TGTGCCAGCAGTCCTAGGACAGGGGAGGTACTTCAGTACTTC. It is translated as CASSPRTGEVLQYF.

This clonotype showed up many times. J is TRBJ1-2 and V is TRBV5-6; D unresolved. CDR3 length: 13 amino acids. The germline V gene encodes CDR1 SGHDT and CDR2 YYEEEE. V was shortened by 3 bases and J by 4 bases, with 10 bases between the two germline ends. The CDR3 nucleotides read TGTGCCAGCAGCTCTAGCTCTATCTATGGCTACACCTTC. This sequence encodes CASSSSSIYGYTF.

This clonotype was detected many times. The rearrangement joins TRBV20-1 to TRBJ1-2, with D tentatively TRBD1 (5 bases). V lost 3 bases, J lost 8 bases, and 19 bases lay in between. Germline V gives CDR1 DFQATT, CDR2 SNEGSKA (reference sequence). This CDR3 is 14 amino acids long. CDR3 region: CSASRRGRMQGYTF. CDR3 nucleotides: TGCAGTGCTAGCCGCCGGGGCCGAATGCAGGGCTACACCTTC.

This clonotype was detected a few times. The CDR3 reads CASSYPGLGKNTEAFF. In DNA, the CDR3 is TGTGCCAGCAGTTACCCGGGTCTCGGGAAGAACACTGAAGCTTTCTTT. The V gene is TRBV6-2 or TRBV6-3, the J gene TRBJ1-1, with D unresolved. Germline lookup yields CDR1 MNHEY and CDR2 SVGEGT. The CDR3 loop spans 16 amino acids. Trimming cost V 2 bases and J 1 base, with 14 bases left between them.

The chain uses TRBV10-3 and TRBJ1-6; D uncertain. The V end lost 4 bases, the J end lost 7 bases, and 11 bases lay between the germline ends. The CDR3 runs 14 residues. Per germline, CDR1 ENHRY and CDR2 SYGVKD. CDR3 in DNA: TGTGCCATCAGTGTAGAGGAAAGCAATTCACCCCTCCACTTT. The encoded protein is CAISVEESNSPLHF.

The chain combines TRBV2 with TRBJ2-3; D possibly corresponds to TRBD2 (7 bases). This CDR3 has 15 residues. Trimming removed 7 bases from V and 5 bases from J, with 19 bases in between. Germline loops: CDR1 SNHLY, CDR2 FYNNEI. The CDR3 sequence: CASNRGGPTVDTQYF. DNA for the CDR3: TGTGCCAGCAATAGGGGGGGGCCGACTGTAGATACGCAGTATTTT.

This clonotype has just a few counts. The chain carries TRBV10-3 and TRBJ1-2; the match to TRBD1 covers 10 bases. Germline lookup yields CDR1 ENHRY and CDR2 SYGVKD. The junction had 6 bases not matched to a gene; V was cut back by 4 bases and J by 7 bases. The length of the CDR3 is 14 residues. The DNA of the CDR3 is TGTGCCATCAGTGGCAAAGGGACAGGGGCTGGCTACACCTTC. This codes for CAISGKGTGAGYTF.

The rearrangement uses TRBV25-1 and TRBJ1-2; no definite D call. The length of the CDR3 is 15 residues. V was pared by 0 bases and J by 13 bases, with 21 bases between. Germline CDR1 and CDR2: MGHDK and SYGVNS. The CDR3 DNA sequence: TGTGCCAGCAGTGAATATAAGTACGGCTCAGAAGCTCCCACCTTC. Encoded protein: CASSEYKYGSEAPTF.

There are many counts of this clonotype. The gene calls are TRBV11-2 and TRBJ1-1; D gene unclear. The V gene lost 0 bases and the J gene lost 11 bases, with 13 bases spanning the gap. Germline CDR1 and CDR2: SGHAT and FQNNGV. This CDR3 is 13 amino acids long. CDR3 sequence: CASSLDFRQNAFF. The CDR3 DNA sequence: TGTGCCAGCAGCTTAGATTTCCGCCAAAACGCTTTCTTT.

Regarding this clonotype: With a much larger clone just one base away, this may be a read error. The chain employs TRBV5-4 and TRBJ2-7; 7 nucleotides align to TRBD1. Germline assignment: CDR1 SGHNT and CDR2 YYREEE (reference sequence). This CDR3 is built from 17 residues. In nucleotides, the CDR3 is TGTGCCAACAGCTTGGCAAGGACAGGAAGGAGGTCCTACGAGCAGTACTTC. Translated: CANSLARTGRRSYEQYF.